This T cell receptor (beta chain) was captured by sequencing in a study of T cell responses to AZD1222 COVID-19 vaccine. Sequencing was performed with immunoSEQ multiplex PCR; in TCRdb, only in-frame clones are kept and a portion is missing. The table records just under 90,000 clones, 89% of them present only once. Study-wide points: Spike-specific TCR breadth and depth rose after two AZD1222 doses. Just a handful of people given AZD1222 tested seropositive at baseline. It was only after the peak T cell response that any repertoires were sampled.

Concerning this clone: The antigen is undetermined.

It was second doses at about 4 or about 12 weeks that were pooled. The CDR3 sequence is 13 residues long. Germline CDR1 is SGHAT and CDR2 is FQNNGV. J lost 10 bases, V lost 1 base, and 4 bases had no gene match. The source is an adult who received the AZD1222 COVID-19 vaccine. The specimen was peripheral blood, collected 28 days after the second AZD1222 dose. The J gene is TRBJ1-3, the V gene TRBV11-2; 7 bases match TRBD1. CDR3 sequence reads: CASSLAGTETIYF. The CDR3 DNA sequence: TGTGCCAGCAGCTTAGCTGGGACAGAGACCATATATTTT.